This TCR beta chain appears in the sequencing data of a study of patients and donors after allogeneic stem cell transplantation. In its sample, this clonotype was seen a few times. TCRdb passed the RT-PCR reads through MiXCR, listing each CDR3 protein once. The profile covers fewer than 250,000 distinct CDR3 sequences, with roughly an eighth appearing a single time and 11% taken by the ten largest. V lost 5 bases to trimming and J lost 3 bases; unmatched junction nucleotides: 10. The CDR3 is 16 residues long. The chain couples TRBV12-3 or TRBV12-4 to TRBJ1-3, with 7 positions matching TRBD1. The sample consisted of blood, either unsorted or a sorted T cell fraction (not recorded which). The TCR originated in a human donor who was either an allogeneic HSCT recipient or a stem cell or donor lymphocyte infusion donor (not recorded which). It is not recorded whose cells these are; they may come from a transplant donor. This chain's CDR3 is CASSRNTGAGGNTIYF. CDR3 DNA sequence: TGTGCCAGCAGTAGGAACACAGGGGCCGGTGGAAACACCATATATTTT.